This entry lists 4 T cell receptor beta chains sequenced from one sample in a study of cytomegalovirus exposure and HLA in healthy donors. 60 Vbeta and 13 Jbeta primers were used in PCR. Clones were sequenced by immunoSEQ multiplex PCR, and TCRdb holds only the in-frame ones, with some missing. The table records about 90,000 clones, just over 75% of them present only once. Sequencing input: PBMCs. These receptors all stem from a man aged 25 to 40 in good health and CMV-seronegative.

The V gene is TRBV11-2, the J gene TRBJ2-1, with D perhaps TRBD1 (5 bases). The CDR3 sequence is 14 residues long. Deletions cut 5 bases from V and 6 bases from J, with 14 bases between. CDR1 and CDR2 from the germline V gene are SGHAT and FQNNGV. In DNA, the CDR3 is TGTGCCAGCAGCCCGCCTGGGGCAGCCAATGAGCAGTTCTTC. It specifies CASSPPGAANEQFF.

V gene TRBV7-3 combines with J gene TRBJ2-2; maybe TRBD1 (5 bases). V was trimmed by 5 bases and J by 0 bases, leaving 7 bases between them. The CDR3 has 14 residues. Germline values: CDR1 SGHTA, CDR2 FQGTGA. CDR3: CASSTGSNTGELFF. The DNA of the CDR3 is TGTGCCAGCAGCACAGGTTCGAACACCGGGGAGCTGTTTTTT.

There are a few counts of this clone. V is TRBV29-1 and J is TRBJ1-4; D possibly corresponds to TRBD1 (6 bases). From germline, CDR1 is SQVTM and CDR2 ANQGSEA. V dropped 6 bases and J dropped 4 bases, with 12 bases sitting between them. CDR3 length: 13 amino acids. The CDR3 sequence is CSVDTGFNEKLFF. Written as DNA, the CDR3 is TGCAGCGTCGATACAGGGTTTAATGAAAAACTGTTTTTT.

This chain joins TRBV19 and TRBJ1-2; 7 bases are shared with TRBD1. This CDR3 is built from 16 residues. Losses at the gene ends were 2 bases for V and 2 bases for J; bases not matched to a gene: 8. CDR1 LNHDA and CDR2 SQIVND come from the germline V gene (reference sequence). CDR3 nucleotide sequence: TGTGCCAGTAGTATATCAGGGGGAAGCGGCAACTATGGCTACACCTTC. This encodes CASSISGGSGNYGYTF.